This T cell receptor (beta chain) was found in a study of CD8 T cells in ankylosing spondylitis (dated by TCRdb to the late 2010s). About the full investigation: To find TCR variants linked to disease, the study profiled T cell receptor beta repertoires in ankylosing spondylitis patients and healthy donors. In total, the full study cohort was made up of 100 to 140 healthy donors and about two dozen ankylosing spondylitis patients. Peripheral blood was sampled, and synovial fluid was also collected from ankylosing spondylitis patients.

The sample holds many counts of this clonotype. What this receptor recognizes is not known. No much larger clone is present one base from it, and per-base qualities are unavailable. The instrument given in TCRdb is Illumina HiSeq 2500. TCR beta libraries were prepared by quantitative 5'-RACE with molecular barcodes. The authors processed their data as follows. A new computational method, built on a probabilistic model of VDJ rearrangement, was used to identify disease-linked TCR variants. TCRdb trimmed the raw reads at Q25, called clones with MiXCR and kept productive beta chains. Records with the same CDR3 protein are collapsed into one entry carrying the most frequent genes and DNA. TCRdb's processing, not the study's, gives the V and J calls here. In all, the sample holds around 320,000 distinct CDR3 sequences, and under 25% of those were seen once. Jointly, the top ten make up 3.5% of the sample.

Results the study describes overall, beyond this receptor: The disease-linked clones were reported as significantly enriched in matched synovial fluid samples from ankylosing spondylitis patients. A TCR beta motif of 8 or 9 highly homologous amino acid variants appeared characteristic of blood from ankylosing spondylitis patients. Some of the motif variants had been reported before in the synovial fluid and blood of reactive arthritis patients, a finding that suggests common disease-initiation mechanisms. The disease-linked clones showed a CD8+ phenotype and occurred at relatively low frequencies in peripheral blood.

Reading from cysteine to phenylalanine, the CDR3 counts 14 amino acids. The DNA shown is the 42-base CDR3, in frame from base 1. V is trimmed back by 6 bases and J by 6 bases, and the junction contains 8 bases that no gene match accounts for. The germline V gene (reference sequence) sets CDR1 to DFQATT and CDR2 to SNEGSKA. This receptor was taken from a female donor with ankylosing spondylitis or in good health (not recorded which). The sample was blood, either unsorted or a sorted T cell fraction (not recorded which). The sequence links TRBV20-1 to TRBJ1-5; 10 central bases correspond to TRBD1. CDR3 region: CSADDRGRAQPQHF. The nucleotide sequence reads TGCAGTGCAGATGACAGGGGGCGAGCTCAGCCCCAGCATTTT.